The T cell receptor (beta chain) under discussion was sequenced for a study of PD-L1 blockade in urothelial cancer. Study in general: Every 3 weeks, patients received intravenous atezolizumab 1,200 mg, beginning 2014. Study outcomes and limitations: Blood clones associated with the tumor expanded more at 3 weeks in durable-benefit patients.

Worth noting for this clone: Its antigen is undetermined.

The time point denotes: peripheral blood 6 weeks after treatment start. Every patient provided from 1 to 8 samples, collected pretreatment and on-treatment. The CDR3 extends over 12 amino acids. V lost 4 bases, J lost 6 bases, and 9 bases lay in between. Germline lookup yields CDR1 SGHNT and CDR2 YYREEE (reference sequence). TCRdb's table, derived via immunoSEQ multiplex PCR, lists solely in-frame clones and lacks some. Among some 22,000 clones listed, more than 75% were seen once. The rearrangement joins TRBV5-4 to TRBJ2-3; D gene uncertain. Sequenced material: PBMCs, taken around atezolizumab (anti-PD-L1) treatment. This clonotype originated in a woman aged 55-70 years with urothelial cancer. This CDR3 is CASSVLRDTQYF. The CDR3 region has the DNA TGTGCCAGCAGCGTCCTCCGGGATACGCAGTATTTT.